The 7 T cell receptor beta chains listed next were all sequenced from one sample in a study of OX40 agonist ivuxolimab in advanced cancers. Library construction relied on the immunoSEQ multiplex PCR assay. TCRdb obtained this table from immuneACCESS and retained in-frame rearrangements with V and J assigned. These tables miss some clones; where compared with another copy, unresolved V genes account for less than half of the shortfall, and the remainder is unexplained. Within this sample are roughly 140,000 clones, with 94% of them counted one time only. Of the sample, under 0.4% is held by the ten largest clones. The sample in question was CD4+ or CD8+ T cells sorted from blood, obtained in a trial of the OX40 agonist ivuxolimab. The receptors stem from an adult with an advanced solid tumor such as melanoma, head and neck, liver or kidney cancer.

The chain uses TRBV5-1 and TRBJ2-7, with TRBD1 as a possible D gene (5 bases). The V end lost 2 bases, the J end lost 6 bases, and 15 bases lay between the germline ends. Germline values: CDR1 SGHRS, CDR2 YFSETQ. This CDR3 comprises 14 residues. The CDR3 region has the DNA TGCGCCAGCAGCTTAGGACAACCTTCCCTCGAGCAGTACTTC. Translating gives CASSLGQPSLEQYF.

The chain combines TRBV7-9 with TRBJ1-2; D is undetermined. The CDR3 is 11 residues long. Germline CDR1 SEHNR, CDR2 FQNEAQ (reference sequence). The ends were cut back, 4 bases at V and 10 bases at J, with 10 bases in the middle. The CDR3 region is CASSSRGLYTF. DNA for the CDR3: TGTGCCAGCAGCTCCCGGGGTCTCTACACCTTC. The full variable domain, with the rest looked up from reference TRBV7-9 and TRBJ1-2, is DTGVSQNPRHKITKRGQNVTFRCDPISEHNRLYWYRQTLGQGPEFLTYFQNEAQLEKSRLLSDRFSAERPKGSFSTLEIQRTEQGDSAMYLCASSSRGLYTFGSGTRLTVV.

The table lists this clone with a count of one. This chain joins TRBV27 and TRBJ2-1; D uncertain. CDR1 is MNHEY and CDR2 is SMNVEV in the germline V gene (reference sequence). V dropped 0 bases and J dropped 2 bases, with 14 bases sitting between them. The CDR3 has 17 residues. CDR3 loop: CASSLSYSMNTYNEQFF. The CDR3 DNA sequence: TGTGCCAGCAGTTTATCATACAGCATGAATACCTACAATGAGCAGTTCTTC.

The rearrangement uses TRBV9 and TRBJ2-1; 13 bases align to TRBD2. The CDR3 runs 16 residues. Losses at the gene ends were 4 bases for V and 3 bases for J; bases not matched to a gene: 4. The germline V gene has CDR1 SGDLS and CDR2 YYNGEE. Here the CDR3 DNA reads TGTGCCAGCAGCTGGACTAGCGGGAGTAACTACAATGAGCAGTTCTTC. It is translated as CASSWTSGSNYNEQFF.

Here the CDR3 reads CASSYMRVRYTEAFF. CDR3 DNA: TGTGCCAGCAGTTATATGAGGGTAAGGTACACTGAAGCTTTCTTT. The chain recombines TRBV6-5 with TRBJ1-1; no firm D call. Trimming left V 3 bases short and J 3 bases short, with 14 bases between. Germline V CDR1 and CDR2: MNHEY, SVGAGI. This CDR3 is 15 amino acids long.

The chain carries TRBV6-5 and TRBJ2-5, with a weak D call TRBD1 (5 bases). CDR1 MNHEY and CDR2 SVGAGI come from the germline V gene. V lost 5 bases and J lost 0, with 7 bases in between. The CDR3 sequence is 13 residues long. DNA for the CDR3: TGTGCCAGCAGTAGGGGAAACCAAGAGACCCAGTACTTC. This gives the protein CASSRGNQETQYF.

The chain joins TRBV4-1 to TRBJ2-7, with 10 bases matching TRBD1. Germline-derived CDR1 and CDR2 are MGHRA and YSYEKL. The CDR3 is made up of 13 amino acids. V lost 3 bases, J lost 5 bases, and 1 base stayed unmatched. The CDR3 loop reads CASSQGTGDEQYF. The CDR3 nucleotides are TGCGCCAGCAGCCAGGGGACAGGGGACGAGCAGTACTTC.